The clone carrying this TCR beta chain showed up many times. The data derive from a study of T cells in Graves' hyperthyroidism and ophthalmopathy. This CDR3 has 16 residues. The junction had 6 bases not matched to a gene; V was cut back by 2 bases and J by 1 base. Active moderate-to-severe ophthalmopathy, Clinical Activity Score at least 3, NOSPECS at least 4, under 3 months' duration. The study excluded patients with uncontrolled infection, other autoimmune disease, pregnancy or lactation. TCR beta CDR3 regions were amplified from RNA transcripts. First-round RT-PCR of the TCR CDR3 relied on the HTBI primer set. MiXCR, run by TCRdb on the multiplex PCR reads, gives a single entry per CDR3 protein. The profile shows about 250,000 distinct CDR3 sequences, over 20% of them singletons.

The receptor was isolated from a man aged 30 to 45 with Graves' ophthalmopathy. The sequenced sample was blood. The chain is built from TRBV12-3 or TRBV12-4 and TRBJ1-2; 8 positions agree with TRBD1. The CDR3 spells CASSLRVTGGNYGYTF. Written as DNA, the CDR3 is TGTGCCAGCAGTTTAAGGGTAACAGGGGGTAACTATGGCTACACCTTC.